The rows below give T cell receptor beta chains drawn from one sample of a study of cytomegalovirus exposure and HLA in healthy donors. Generated by immunoSEQ multiplex PCR, the TCRdb table keeps only in-frame clones and is missing some. The data contain roughly 260,000 clones, around 90% of them singletons. Sequencing was carried out using PBMCs. These receptors were collected from a woman younger than 30 in good health and CMV-seronegative. CDR3s leave out the opening cysteine and the closing phenylalanine or tryptophan. A D gene is named only where the DNA matches it firmly.

NA,TRBJ2-3,TRBV4-1,ASSQDFLVRGTDTQY
TRBD2,TRBJ2-3,TRBV9,ASSVGGLHDTQY
NA,TRBJ1-1,TRBV27,ASSPVGLRVDTEAF
NA,TRBJ1-6,TRBV28,ASSPDRPDSPLH
NA,TRBJ1-1,TRBV4-2,ASSRGGRDTEAF
NA,TRBJ1-1,TRBV11-3,ASSLSGYTEAF
NA,TRBJ2-1,TRBV5-1,ASSAGTPPYNEQF
NA,TRBJ1-6,TRBV4-3,ASSQDSTGFRGSPLH
NA,TRBJ1-5,TRBV5-5,ASSLGAGAFNQPQH
NA,TRBJ1-5,TRBV19,ASSIYDTYSNQPQH
TRBD2,TRBJ2-2,TRBV5-1,ASRAGTSVTGELF
TRBD1,TRBJ1-2,TRBV6-1,ASSGGQIANYGYT
TRBD2,TRBJ2-2,TRBV2,ASSEAHSGGTTGELF
NA,TRBJ1-1,TRBV2,ASSAMRNTEAF
NA,TRBJ2-1,TRBV14,ASSTSRSYNEQF
TRBD2,TRBJ2-2,TRBV9,ASSPGGVRTGELF
TRBD1,TRBJ1-1,TRBV27,ASSLGPGGYSEAF
TRBD1,TRBJ1-1,TRBV19,ASSRQGTVMNTEAF
TRBD2,TRBJ2-5,TRBV7-9,ASSKRTGLAGLGETQY
NA,TRBJ2-1,TRBV12-5,ASGLGTDNEQF
TRBD1,TRBJ2-5,TRBV29-1,SVDSTGDRAYVGETQY
NA,TRBJ1-2,TRBV5-6,ASSTGTRGRGYT
TRBD2,TRBJ2-3,TRBV5-1,ASSLVPSGGGDTQY
NA,TRBJ1-2,TRBV27,ASSPGGGGYT
NA,TRBJ1-1,TRBV5-5,ASSQPAVNAEAF
TRBD2,TRBJ2-5,TRBV27,ASSLLRPSGGQETQY
TRBD1,TRBJ1-4,TRBV12-5,ASGLVGDRAWGNEKLF
NA,TRBJ2-3,TRBV11-2,ASSLETGDTQY
NA,TRBJ1-2,TRBV4-3,ASSQGPGTNYGYT
TRBD1,TRBJ1-5,TRBV4-1,ASSQGQGSGNQPQH
TRBD1,TRBJ1-3,TRBV27,ASSSGQGNTIY
NA,TRBJ1-1,TRBV5-1,ASSLPGNTEAF
NA,TRBJ1-1,TRBV13,ASSLLQGNTEAF
TRBD1,TRBJ2-7,TRBV29-1,SVLPTGSSHEQY
NA,TRBJ2-2,TRBV5-1,ASSLFQDTGELF
NA,TRBJ1-1,TRBV6-1,ASTWTANTEAF
TRBD2,TRBJ2-3,TRBV28,AGKEAGDPPDTQY
TRBD1,TRBJ1-2,TRBV27,ASRPIQGYSGYT
NA,TRBJ1-3,TRBV2,ASRPDSSSGNTIY
NA,TRBJ2-1,TRBV10-3,AISLQVTNNEQF
TRBD1,TRBJ2-3,TRBV29-1,SVEGVSRQGRSTDTQY
NA,TRBJ2-2,TRBV30,AWSRAGLDTGELF
TRBD1,TRBJ1-4,TRBV5-1,ASSYQTGINEKLF
NA,TRBJ1-5,TRBV10-3,AISETFYSNQPQH
TRBD1,TRBJ2-7,TRBV10-2,ASSATTGAGYEQY
TRBD2,TRBJ2-3,TRBV5-1,ASSLAGSGVWTSDSTDTQY
TRBD2,TRBJ2-3,TRBV2,ASNNGGADTQY
TRBD1,TRBJ2-1,TRBV19,ASSSTGTGVYNEQF
NA,TRBJ2-3,TRBV6-1,ASSARDFSTDTQY
NA,TRBJ2-3,TRBV6-4,ASSEVGGSTDTQY
TRBD1,TRBJ2-1,TRBV6-4,ASSEETGGGNEQF
NA,TRBJ2-6,TRBV6-5,ASSRSAGANVLT
NA,TRBJ2-4,TRBV19,ASSYIGGVNIQY
NA,TRBJ2-1,TRBV27,ASSLGQYNEQF
TRBD2,TRBJ2-1,TRBV4-3,ASSQDRGLAEYNEQF
NA,TRBJ2-4,TRBV27,ASSYEGGIQY
NA,TRBJ2-7,TRBV6-1,ASTGSYEQY